The 3 T cell receptor beta chains listed next were all sequenced from one sample in a study of response to subunit inactivated influenza vaccine. TCRdb called the RT-PCR reads again in MiXCR, with one record for every CDR3 protein. The repertoire consists of under 800,000 distinct CDR3 sequences, with 14% occurring once and the leading ten covering 6.5% to 8.5%. This specimen consisted of PBMCs from blood, obtained about 14 days before vaccination. The source of these receptors is a man aged 45-65 years who received an inactivated influenza vaccine.

This clonotype was counted between two and nine times. The chain links TRBV20-1 to TRBJ1-2, with 8 bases that match TRBD1. V shed 6 bases, J shed 7 bases, and the junction held 10 bases outside the gene matches. CDR1 is DFQATT, CDR2 SNEGSKA, per germline (reference sequence). This CDR3 region has 13 residues. The CDR3 loop reads CSATRRGRGGYTF. The CDR3 nucleotides read TGCAGTGCCACTCGCAGGGGGCGGGGTGGCTACACCTTC.

This clonotype was detected only once. This chain uses TRBV5-1 with TRBJ2-7; possible D gene TRBD2, 5 bases. Trimming shortened V by 0 bases and J by 11 bases, and 18 bases separated the two germline ends. Germline CDR1 SGHRS, CDR2 YFSETQ. CDR3 length: 14 residues. CDR3 nucleotide sequence: TGCGCCAGCAGCTTGGCTCAACCCGGCGCGGAGGAGTACTTC. Translation: CASSLAQPGAEEYF.

This clonotype was seen a handful of times. The rearrangement joins TRBV6-5 to TRBJ1-1; unclear D gene. Germline loops: CDR1 MNHEY, CDR2 SVGAGI. With 4 bases removed from V and 0 bases from J, the gap between germline ends came to 9 bases. The CDR3 has 14 residues. The CDR3 loop reads CASSSLSMNTEAFF. DNA for the CDR3: TGTGCCAGCAGTTCTCTCTCGATGAACACTGAAGCTTTCTTT.